Sequencing of this T cell receptor (beta chain) was carried out in a study of cytomegalovirus exposure and HLA in healthy donors. Study-wide results and limits: A previous analysis found most TCR beta V segments productive roughly 90% or roughly 30% of the time. Because they were indistinguishable, some V segments, including TRBV6-2 and TRBV6-3, were excluded.

The length of the CDR3 is 12 residues. V lost 1 base to trimming and J lost 5 bases, with 3 bases between them. CDR1 is KGHSH, CDR2 LQKENI, per germline. This clone came up once. The antigen remains unidentified. The study ran its PCR with 60 Vbeta and 13 Jbeta primers. Produced via immunoSEQ multiplex PCR; TCRdb's table is partial and in-frame only. This sample has fewer than 200,000 clones, with approximately 76% found just once. The TCR sequence derives from a man between 60 and 75 years old in good health and CMV-seronegative. The genes are TRBV18 and TRBJ1-3; D remains ambiguous. The sample was PBMCs. The CDR3 protein is CASSPLRNTIYF. The CDR3 nucleotides read TGTGCCAGCTCACCACTTAGAAACACCATATATTTT.